The source of this T cell receptor (beta chain) is a study of human T cells and chemical hapten exposure (TCRdb year 2021). Turning to the overall study: For sensitization, 2% DPC in acetone was applied to a 2 cm by 2 cm area of upper inner arm skin. Weekly therapeutic DPC doses were additionally applied to the scalp of patients throughout the roughly 24-week study period. Patch tests used Finn chambers with 0.01% DPC on the upper back, scored after 6 days by International Contact Dermatitis Research Group standards. Alopecia areata with under or over 50% scalp involvement, alopecia totalis and alopecia universalis were represented in the patient cohort, which was mostly female. Libraries were pooled for sequencing, and variation in per-sample TCR yields was attributed mainly to small differences in library volumes within the pool. In alopecia patients, the study followed how the peripheral blood TCR repertoire changed in vivo over primary and secondary sensitization to diphenylcyclopropenone (DPC), a hapten. Blood samples were taken from patients before sensitization (week 0) and at 2, 6 and about 24 weeks after DPC sensitization. About 27 alopecia patients gave blood for TCR sequencing at one to four time points (pre-sensitization, 2, 6 and 24 weeks). Beyond this particular receptor, the publication reports: Repeated subsampling changed both the strength of the expansion versus patch-test correlation and the threshold at which that correlation became significant. Compared with pre-sensitization or healthy control sets, expanded TCRs formed significantly more large CDR3 similarity clusters, which is consistent with antigen-driven responses. A positive correlation was found between the number of PT1 expanded TCRs and patch test score, with significance reached at thresholds 8, 16 and 32 but not 4. No change with DPC sensitization was found in the number of TCRs above 1 in 1000 frequency, and no evidence of global repertoire structure alterations was found. Because all patients had alopecia, a presumed autoimmune disease, the immune response of the patients might differ from that of healthy individuals.

Including cysteine and phenylalanine, the CDR3 has 12 amino acids. The sequence is cut down to CDR3 DNA, 36 bases in frame from base 1. This clonotype occurred many times. Which antigen it targets is not known. No qualities accompany the bases; no much larger clone lies one base away. The time point label here, explained by the study, means: pre-sensitization, week 0. The sample's treatment or condition, from its label and the paper: therapeutic diphenylcyclopropenone sensitization with weekly scalp DPC. Blood at each patch-test visit was drawn before the patch test was applied. To be eligible, patients had to be aged 18 to 70, diagnosed with alopecia and judged suitable for DPC therapy, while pregnant patients were excluded. Total RNA was extracted from unfractionated whole blood collected in Tempus Blood RNA tubes. Receptor libraries were prepared by RACE. These reads were obtained on a NextSeq 500. During library preparation, unique molecular identifiers were attached to individual cDNA molecules so that TCRs could be counted in a quantitative, reproducible way. Both TCR alpha and TCR beta chains were sequenced from each blood RNA sample. The study's own analysis went as follows. A median of roughly 100,000 TCRs per sample was observed, with a range of roughly 20,000 to 750,000. The Decombinator software suite was used to annotate V, J and CDR3 in the TCR reads. For PS versus PT1 abundance plots, all samples were subsampled to the same number of TCRs (28,000). TCRs were defined as expanded if absent before sensitization and observed at least eight times at the 2-week time point. TCRdb reprocessing: public reads trimmed at Q25 with fastp, clones called with MiXCR, in-frame beta chains kept. Here each entry gathers all rows of one CDR3 protein and keeps the most common genes and DNA. Here the V and J calls rest on TCRdb's processing, not on the authors' analysis. This sample lists 300,000 to 450,000 distinct CDR3 sequences; 5% to 6.5% were detected once. The top ten clonotypes cover 2.5% to 3% of the sample.

Recombination joined TRBV21-1 with TRBJ2-5; TRBD2, the D gene given by the table, was not confirmed from the DNA. TRBV21-1 is noted as a pseudogene. Sequencing used whole blood, obtained in connection with sensitization to the hapten diphenylcyclopropenone (DPC). This TCR came from a woman in her forties or fifties with alopecia areata. Some clones in this sample may be carry-over from other donors' samples. The nucleotide sequence is TGTGCCAGCAGGGGCAGGGCCGAGACCCAGTACTTC. It codes for CASRGRAETQYF.